This TCR beta chain derives from a study of cytomegalovirus exposure and HLA in healthy donors. The CDR3 loop spans 15 amino acids. V lost 1 base to trimming and J lost 7 bases, with 14 bases between them. CDR1 is SGHRS, CDR2 YFSETQ, per germline. Overall study results and limits: Reportedly, cytomegalovirus status was diagnosed with high sensitivity and specificity.

Healthy donors of bone marrow made up the group. PCR amplification relied on 60 Vbeta primers (plus 13 Jbeta primers). Assay used: immunoSEQ multiplex PCR; TCRdb lists only in-frame clones, some missing. This sample lists 140,000 or so clones; its ten largest clones have 0.8% to 1%. Concerning this clone itself: Its antigen is not identified.

The clonotype was recovered from a male donor in good health and CMV-seronegative. Source material: PBMCs. The rearrangement links TRBV5-1 to TRBJ1-4, with D maybe TRBD1 (6 bases). The DNA for the CDR3 is TGCGCCAGCAGCTTGCAGGGACATCCGGGTGAAAAACTGTTTTTT. Protein sequence: CASSLQGHPGEKLFF.